The 30 T cell receptor beta chains below all came from one sample that was sequenced in a study of blood T cell repertoires in COVID-19. Repertoires were generated with immunoSEQ multiplex PCR, while TCRdb's copy carries only in-frame clones and drops some. Among around 170,000 clones listed, approximately 74% were seen once. Material for sequencing was peripheral blood. These receptors came from a woman aged 80 or over with acute or convalescent COVID-19.

The chain is built from TRBV25-1 and TRBJ1-4, with 7 bases fitting TRBD1. The CDR3 loop spans 10 amino acids. Germline CDR1 is MGHDK and CDR2 is SYGVNS. V lost 8 bases to trimming and J lost 13 bases; unmatched junction nucleotides: 4. In nucleotides, the CDR3 is TGTGCCAGCGCCCGGGACAGACTGTTTTTT. This encodes CASARDRLFF.

The J gene is TRBJ2-1, the V gene TRBV5-1; the match to TRBD1 covers 9 bases. From germline, CDR1 is SGHRS and CDR2 YFSETQ. The CDR3 runs to 15 residues. The V gene end was trimmed by 1 base and the J gene end by 4 bases; junction bases not matched to a gene: 3. The CDR3 sequence: CASSLLGQGYNEQFF. The CDR3 nucleotides read TGCGCCAGCAGCTTGTTGGGACAGGGATACAATGAGCAGTTCTTC.

This chain connects TRBV19 to TRBJ2-2; D might be TRBD1 (6 bases). The germline V gene encodes CDR1 LNHDA and CDR2 SQIVND (reference sequence). The V gene lost 5 bases and the J gene lost 4 bases, with 14 bases spanning the gap. CDR3 length: 15 amino acids. The DNA for the CDR3 is TGTGCCAGTAGTCCTTATCAGGGGTCCACCGGGGAGCTGTTTTTT. It translates to CASSPYQGSTGELFF. The full variable domain, completed using reference TRBV19 and TRBJ2-2, is DGGITQSPKYLFRKEGQNVTLSCEQNLNHDAMYWYRQDPGQGLRLIYYSQIVNDFQKGDIAEGYSVSREKKESFPLTVTSAQKNPTAFYLCASSPYQGSTGELFFGEGSRLTVL.

The chain recombines TRBV6-1 with TRBJ1-5; the match to TRBD1 covers 10 bases. The CDR3 has 16 amino acids. The ends lost 3 bases at V and 6 bases at J; junction bases unmatched: 8. Germline CDR1 MNHNS, CDR2 SASEGT. CDR3 residues: CASSERTGTGAQPQHF. Written as DNA, the CDR3 is TGTGCCAGCAGTGAGAGAACCGGGACAGGGGCTCAGCCCCAGCATTTT.

The chain carries TRBV5-1 and TRBJ2-3, with D possibly matching TRBD1 (5 bases). With 1 base removed from V and 0 bases from J, the gap between germline ends came to 24 bases. The CDR3 covers 20 residues. The germline V gene encodes CDR1 SGHRS and CDR2 YFSETQ. The CDR3 is CASSLPLYRKQDASTDTQYF. The CDR3 coding sequence is TGCGCCAGCAGCTTGCCCCTCTACAGGAAGCAAGACGCTAGCACAGATACGCAGTATTTT.

This clone was seen just once. This chain links TRBV12-3 or TRBV12-4 with TRBJ1-2, with D maybe TRBD1 (5 bases). The CDR3 spans 12 residues. Trimming took off 4 bases at V and 9 bases at J, with 12 bases between the two ends. CDR3: CASSSLDSSYTF. The CDR3 bases are TGTGCCAGCAGTTCACTCGACAGTAGCTACACCTTC.

This clone was recorded only once. The chain carries TRBV18 and TRBJ1-4; 8 nucleotides line up with TRBD1. The CDR3 is made up of 14 amino acids. V trimming: 5 bases; J trimming: 8 bases; junction bases outside the gene matches: 7. CDR1 is KGHSH and CDR2 is LQKENI in the germline V gene. Written as DNA, the CDR3 is TGTGCCAGCTCATCCCAGGGGGCTGGGGAAAAACTGTTTTTT. It translates to CASSSQGAGEKLFF.

The J gene is TRBJ2-7, the V gene TRBV28, with D unclear. Trimming pared 2 bases from V and 6 bases from J, leaving 8 bases between. The CDR3 is 12 amino acids. Germline V lookup: CDR1 MDHEN, CDR2 SYDVKM. The CDR3 nucleotides are TGTGCCAGCAGTTTAGCGCTAAGCGAGCAGTACTTC. Its protein is CASSLALSEQYF.

The CDR3 nucleotides are TGTGCCAGTAGCGGACAGATTAACACTGAAGCTTTCTTT. It codes for CASSGQINTEAFF. The chain links TRBV19 to TRBJ1-1; possibly TRBD1 for D (6 bases). CDR3 length equals 13 residues. The V end was cut by 6 bases, the J end by 2 bases, with 10 bases between. Per the germline V gene, CDR1 is LNHDA and CDR2 is SQIVND (reference sequence).

This clone occurred once. This chain connects TRBV10-3 to TRBJ1-1; 7 bases fit TRBD1. The V and J ends lost 10 bases and 4 bases, in that order; junction bases with no gene match: 12. The germline V gene has CDR1 ENHRY and CDR2 SYGVKD. There are 14 residues in the CDR3. The CDR3 spells CATTPSDRATEAFF. CDR3 in DNA: TGTGCCACCACACCTTCCGACAGGGCCACTGAAGCTTTCTTT.

The rearrangement uses TRBV28 and TRBJ2-7; 7 bases align to TRBD1. After removal of 5 bases from V and 4 bases from J, the junction contained 8 bases not matched to a gene. CDR3 length: 14 amino acids. CDR1 is MDHEN and CDR2 is SYDVKM in the germline V gene. The CDR3 is CASSGVDRTYEQYF. In DNA form, the CDR3 reads TGTGCCAGCAGTGGCGTGGACAGGACGTACGAGCAGTACTTC.

The chain employs TRBV28 and TRBJ2-1; 7 nucleotides agree with TRBD1. The CDR3 length is 13 residues. The trim removed 5 bases at V and 8 bases at J, leaving 6 bases unmatched. The germline V gene encodes CDR1 MDHEN and CDR2 SYDVKM. CDR3 bases: TGTGCCAGCAGTAGCCCACAGGGGTATGAGCAGTTCTTC. Encoded protein: CASSSPQGYEQFF.

This clone came up a few times. The J gene is TRBJ2-3, the V gene TRBV27; 8 bases line up with TRBD2. V dropped 0 bases and J dropped 8; count of bases not matched to a gene: 13. The CDR3 has 17 residues. Germline lookup yields CDR1 MNHEY and CDR2 SMNVEV (reference sequence). This CDR3 is CASSLSSAGVGLGTQYF. In DNA form, the CDR3 reads TGTGCCAGCAGTTTATCATCAGCGGGAGTGGGGTTGGGTACGCAGTATTTT.

The genes are TRBV4-3 and TRBJ2-4; maybe TRBD2 (6 bases). V shed 4 bases and J shed 12 bases, with 10 bases lying between them. CDR3 length: 11 amino acids. Germline V CDR1 and CDR2: LGHNA, YSLEER. In DNA, the CDR3 is TGCGCCAGCAGCCGGGGGGTGTATCAGTACTTC. This codes for CASSRGVYQYF.

The CDR3, as DNA: TGTGCCAGTACGGGAGAAAGGGTTAATCAGCCCCAGCATTTT. Its translation is CASTGERVNQPQHF. This sequence joins TRBV19 and TRBJ1-5, with no clear D. CDR3 length: 14 amino acids. Trimming pared 7 bases from V and 4 bases from J, leaving 14 bases between. Germline V lookup: CDR1 LNHDA, CDR2 SQIVND (reference sequence).

The rearrangement joins TRBV30 to TRBJ2-1, with TRBD2 matching over 10 bases. V trimming: 2 bases; J trimming: 10 bases; junction bases outside the gene matches: 5. Germline-derived CDR1 and CDR2 are GTSNPN and SVGIG (reference sequence). The CDR3 runs to 13 residues. The chain's CDR3 is CAWSQILAGEQFF. In DNA, the CDR3 is TGTGCCTGGAGTCAGATACTAGCGGGAGAGCAGTTCTTC.

V gene TRBV5-1 combines with J gene TRBJ2-1; weak D call: TRBD2 (7 bases). Germline V CDR1 and CDR2: SGHRS, YFSETQ. V lost 6 bases and J 4 bases, leaving 20 bases between the germline ends. The CDR3 has 16 amino acids. The DNA for the CDR3 is TGCGCCAGCACGGGGGGCGGGCTAGCGGAGTACAATGAGCAGTTCTTC. Encoded protein: CASTGGGLAEYNEQFF.

CDR3 DNA: TGCGCCAGCAGCTTGGGGCAGGGGGCCACAGATACGCAGTATTTT. This codes for CASSLGQGATDTQYF. The genes are TRBV5-1 and TRBJ2-3; TRBD1 matches 8 bases. CDR1 and CDR2 (germline): SGHRS, YFSETQ. V trimming: 0 bases; J trimming: 2 bases; junction bases outside the gene matches: 2. This CDR3 has 15 residues. Full variable domain (remainder filled in from reference TRBV5-1 and TRBJ2-3): KAGVTQTPRYLIKTRGQQVTLSCSPISGHRSVSWYQQTPGQGLQFLFEYFSETQRNKGNFPGRFSGRQFSNSRSEMNVSTLELGDSALYLCASSLGQGATDTQYFGPGTRLTVL.

J is TRBJ2-1 and V is TRBV19, with 16 nucleotides matching TRBD2. CDR1 LNHDA and CDR2 SQIVND come from the germline V gene (reference sequence). CDR3 length: 16 residues. The V segment lost 3 bases and the J segment 10 bases; nucleotides outside the gene matches: 6. The DNA of the CDR3 is TGTGCCAGTAGTATGGTTGGGGGACTAGCGGGAGGGGAGCAGTTCTTC. This sequence encodes CASSMVGGLAGGEQFF.

The V call is TRBV6-5, the J call TRBJ2-7; TRBD2 matches 8 bases. The CDR3 contains 16 residues. Germline CDR1 and CDR2: MNHEY and SVGAGI. The V gene end was trimmed by 3 bases and the J gene end by 5 bases; junction bases not matched to a gene: 12. The CDR3 DNA reads as TGTGCCAGCAGTTATACTAGCGGCCAAACAAGGAACGAGCAGTACTTC. Translation gives CASSYTSGQTRNEQYF.

The genes are TRBV19 and TRBJ2-6; D may be TRBD1 (7 bases). The CDR3 spans 14 residues. CDR1 is LNHDA, CDR2 SQIVND, per germline (reference sequence). V was trimmed by 8 bases and J by 0 bases, leaving 8 bases between them. In DNA, the CDR3 is TGTGCCAGTCAGGGGGGCTCTGGGGCCAACGTCCTGACTTTC. It specifies CASQGGSGANVLTF.

CDR3 bases: TGTGCCAGCAGTTTAGAGGCTAGCGGGAGGCCGGGGAACACCGGGGAGCTGTTTTTT. Translated: CASSLEASGRPGNTGELFF. V gene TRBV27 combines with J gene TRBJ2-2, with TRBD2 matching 11 bases. This CDR3 contains 19 residues. Losses at the gene ends were 2 bases for V and 1 base for J; bases not matched to a gene: 9. CDR1 is MNHEY and CDR2 is SMNVEV in the germline V gene (reference sequence).

The chain combines TRBV7-2 with TRBJ2-4; 7 bases align to TRBD1. Unmatched junction bases numbered 8, after V lost 5 bases and J lost 7 bases. The length of the CDR3 is 14 residues. The germline V gene encodes CDR1 SGHTA and CDR2 FQGNSA. The CDR3 coding sequence is TGTGCCAGCAGCAACAGACAGGGTAGCAACATTCAGTACTTC. It yields the protein CASSNRQGSNIQYF. Combining the CDR3 with reference TRBV7-2 and TRBJ2-4 gives the whole variable domain GAGVSQSPSNKVTEKGKDVELRCDPISGHTALYWYRQSLGQGLEFLIYFQGNSAPDKSGLPSDRFSAERTGGSVSTLTIQRTQQEDSAVYLCASSNRQGSNIQYFGAGTRLSVL.

This chain joins TRBV2 and TRBJ2-1; TRBD2 matches 11 bases. Germline assignment: CDR1 SNHLY and CDR2 FYNNEI. V shed 3 bases, J shed 3 bases, and the junction held 4 bases outside the gene matches. This CDR3 is 16 amino acids long. The CDR3 nucleotides read TGTGCCAGCAGTGACCCCGGGACTAGCGGCTACAATGAGCAGTTCTTC. Translating gives CASSDPGTSGYNEQFF.

The chain is built from TRBV7-3 and TRBJ2-1, with 8 bases fitting TRBD2. The CDR3 sequence is 17 residues long. The V gene end was trimmed by 6 bases and the J gene end by 8 bases; junction bases not matched to a gene: 18. From germline, CDR1 is SGHTA and CDR2 FQGTGA. The CDR3 loop is CASSRYAGGPAVDEQFF. In DNA, the CDR3 is TGTGCCAGCAGTCGGTACGCGGGAGGACCCGCGGTGGATGAGCAGTTCTTC.

The chain recombines TRBV18 with TRBJ2-7; D remains ambiguous. CDR1 and CDR2 from the germline V gene are KGHSH and LQKENI. V lost 3 bases, J lost 4 bases, and 19 bases lay in between. This CDR3 is 16 amino acids long. The CDR3 here is CASSPPGSYLQYEQYF. CDR3 DNA: TGTGCCAGCTCACCTCCCGGGTCCTACTTACAATACGAGCAGTACTTC.

Here the CDR3 reads CASSTNTGSGGNSPLHF. CDR3 nucleotides: TGTGCCAGCAGTACTAATACTGGGTCCGGAGGTAATTCACCCCTCCACTTT. This chain connects TRBV27 to TRBJ1-6; no firm D call. V was trimmed by 5 bases and J by 6 bases, leaving 20 bases between them. Germline V gene data show CDR1 as MNHEY and CDR2 as SMNVEV (reference sequence). The CDR3 contains 17 residues.

The V call is TRBV24-1, the J call TRBJ2-1, with D possibly matching TRBD1 (6 bases). Trimming removed 3 bases from V and 6 bases from J, with 8 bases in between. Germline V gene lookup returns CDR1 KGHDR and CDR2 SFDVKD. The CDR3 totals 13 residues. DNA for the CDR3: TGTGCCACCAGTGATCCGACAGGCAATGAGCAGTTCTTC. This sequence encodes CATSDPTGNEQFF.

The CDR3 is CATSSSGKGNEQFF. In DNA form, the CDR3 reads TGTGCCACCAGTTCTAGCGGAAAGGGCAATGAGCAGTTCTTC. This sequence joins TRBV24-1 and TRBJ2-1, with 7 bases matching TRBD2. The CDR3 is made up of 14 amino acids. Germline V gives CDR1 KGHDR, CDR2 SFDVKD. Germline trimming cut 6 bases from V and 6 bases from J; bases unmatched to any gene: 7.

To note about this clone: This CDR3 is also generated by other DNA sequences in the sample. The chain has TRBV6-5 and TRBJ1-1; tentatively, D is TRBD1 (6 bases). The ends were cut back, 6 bases at V and 4 bases at J, with 12 bases in the middle. Germline CDR1 is MNHEY and CDR2 is SVGAGI. The CDR3 is made up of 13 amino acids. DNA of the CDR3: TGTGCCAGCAGATTGGACAGAAGCACTGAAGCTTTCTTT. This codes for CASRLDRSTEAFF.